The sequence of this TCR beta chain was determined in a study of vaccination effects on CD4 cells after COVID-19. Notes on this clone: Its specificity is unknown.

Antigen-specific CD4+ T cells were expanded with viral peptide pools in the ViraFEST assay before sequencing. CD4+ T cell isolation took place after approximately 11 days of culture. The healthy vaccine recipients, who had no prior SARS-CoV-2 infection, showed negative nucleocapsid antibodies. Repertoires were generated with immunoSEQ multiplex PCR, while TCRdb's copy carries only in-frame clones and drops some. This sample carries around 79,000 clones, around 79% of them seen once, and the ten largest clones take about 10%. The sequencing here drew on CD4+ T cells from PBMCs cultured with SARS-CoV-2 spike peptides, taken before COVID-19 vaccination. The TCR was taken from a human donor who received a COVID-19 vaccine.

The DNA of the CDR3 is TGTGCCAGCAGCTTCTCGAGGGGGGTTGACTATGGCTACACCTTC. Protein product: CASSFSRGVDYGYTF. The rearrangement links TRBV7-2 to TRBJ1-2, with D tentatively TRBD1 (6 bases). Trimming took off 3 bases at V and 3 bases at J, with 14 bases between the two ends. Per germline, CDR1 SGHTA and CDR2 FQGNSA. The CDR3 sequence is 15 residues long.